A single sample gave rise to the 18 T cell receptor beta chains below, sequenced in a study of cytomegalovirus exposure and HLA in healthy donors. The PCR employed 60 Vbeta primers together with 13 Jbeta primers. Here immunoSEQ multiplex PCR was the method, and the copy in TCRdb shows in-frame clones only, minus some. Here the sample table reports 100,000 to 150,000 clones. Sequences were obtained from PBMCs. Every receptor here comes from a man aged 18 to 35 in good health and CMV-seronegative.

This sequence joins TRBV10-3 and TRBJ2-7, with 8 bases lining up with TRBD2. The CDR3 contains 15 residues. CDR1 and CDR2 (germline): ENHRY, SYGVKD. Trimming removed 3 bases from V and 2 bases from J; junction bases left unmatched: 6. CDR3 loop: CAISDGGRNPYEQYF. CDR3 in DNA: TGTGCCATCAGTGATGGCGGGAGGAACCCCTACGAGCAGTACTTC.

The rearrangement uses TRBV7-8 and TRBJ1-3; D is ambiguous. The germline gives CDR1 SGHVS, CDR2 FQNEAQ. This CDR3 contains 12 residues. V lost 7 bases to trimming and J lost 2 bases, with 6 bases between them. CDR3 coding DNA: TGTGCCAGCAAAGAGGCTGGAAACACCATATATTTT. Its protein is CASKEAGNTIYF.

This chain uses TRBV5-1 with TRBJ1-1; no reliable D call. CDR3 size: 12 residues. Looked up from germline, CDR1 is SGHRS and CDR2 is YFSETQ. V was clipped by 4 bases and J by 3 bases, with 7 bases between them. CDR3: CASSIPDTEAFF. CDR3 in DNA: TGCGCCAGCAGCATCCCAGACACTGAAGCTTTCTTT.

The chain couples TRBV10-2 to TRBJ1-1; no definite D call. The CDR3 totals 16 residues. Per germline, CDR1 WSHSY and CDR2 SAAADI. Deletions cut 6 bases from V and 0 bases from J, with 17 bases between. CDR3 nucleotide sequence: TGCGCCAGCAGCCCCAGAGGGTGGGAGCTGAACACTGAAGCTTTCTTT. Translation gives CASSPRGWELNTEAFF.

The rearrangement joins TRBV27 to TRBJ1-5; D unresolved. The V and J ends lost 3 bases and 3 bases respectively, with 15 bases between them. Germline CDR1 is MNHEY and CDR2 is SMNVEV (reference sequence). CDR3 length: 16 residues. The CDR3 protein is CASSFRSSLDNQPQHF. CDR3 DNA: TGTGCCAGCAGTTTTCGGTCGAGCCTTGACAATCAGCCCCAGCATTTT.

V gene TRBV28 combines with J gene TRBJ1-2; 7 bases are a match to TRBD1. Losses at the gene ends were 5 bases for V and 5 bases for J; bases not matched to a gene: 2. This CDR3 has 12 amino acids. Looked up from germline, CDR1 is MDHEN and CDR2 is SYDVKM. CDR3 region: CASSDRVYGYTF. CDR3 sequence (DNA): TGTGCCAGCAGTGACAGGGTGTATGGCTACACCTTC.

The chain links TRBV6-4 to TRBJ2-7, with 8 nucleotides matching TRBD2. Trimming at V came to 3 bases and at J to 2 bases, leaving 6 bases not matched to a gene. CDR1 is MRHNA and CDR2 is SNTAGT in the germline V gene. This CDR3 region has 15 residues. The CDR3 here is CASSEKAGVPYEQYF. The CDR3 nucleotides are TGTGCCAGCAGTGAAAAAGCGGGAGTTCCCTACGAGCAGTACTTC.

This chain connects TRBV18 to TRBJ2-3; weak D call: TRBD2 (6 bases). V was cut by 5 bases and J by 6 bases, with 21 bases left in between. This CDR3 has 16 amino acids. The germline V gene encodes CDR1 KGHSH and CDR2 LQKENI. CDR3 sequence reads: CASSGPTGRFSDTQYF. CDR3 sequence (DNA): TGTGCCAGCTCAGGTCCTACGGGGAGGTTCTCTGATACGCAGTATTTT. Full variable domain (remainder filled in from reference TRBV18 and TRBJ2-3): NAGVMQNPRHLVRRRGQEARLRCSPMKGHSHVYWYRQLPEEGLKFMVYLQKENIIDESGMPKERFSAEFPKEGPSILRIQQVVRGDSAAYFCASSGPTGRFSDTQYFGPGTRLTVL.

The V and J genes are TRBV11-1 and TRBJ2-5; D is unresolved. Germline CDR1 is SGHAT and CDR2 is FQDESV (reference sequence). Trimming stripped 2 bases from V and 5 bases from J, with 6 bases between. The CDR3 length is 12 residues. DNA of the CDR3: TGTGCCAGCAGCTTAAGGCGGGAGACCCAGTACTTC. This encodes CASSLRRETQYF.

This rearrangement joins TRBV27 to TRBJ1-6, with 8 bases identical to TRBD1. V lost 6 bases and J lost 10; bases outside the gene matches: 11. This CDR3 is built from 15 residues. In germline, CDR1 is MNHEY, CDR2 SMNVEV (reference sequence). The CDR3 sequence: CASSLSGQGRSPLHF. CDR3 in DNA: TGTGCCAGCAGCTTAAGCGGACAGGGTCGGTCACCCCTCCACTTT.

DNA of the CDR3: TGTGCCAGCAGTGAAGCGCGGGACAGGGATAGTAACGAGCAGTACTTC. It translates to CASSEARDRDSNEQYF. This chain links TRBV6-1 with TRBJ2-7, with TRBD1 matching 9 bases. The length of the CDR3 is 16 residues. Germline V gene sequence: CDR1 MNHNS, CDR2 SASEGT. The V segment lost 0 bases and the J segment 5 bases; nucleotides outside the gene matches: 8.

The V call is TRBV5-1, the J call TRBJ1-5; a weak D match, TRBD1 (6 bases). Trimming pared 4 bases from V and 2 bases from J, leaving 16 bases between. In germline, CDR1 is SGHRS, CDR2 YFSETQ. The CDR3 spans 16 residues. In DNA, the CDR3 is TGCGCCAGCAGCGACTCACAGGGAACAGGCAATCAGCCCCAGCATTTT. This gives the protein CASSDSQGTGNQPQHF.

This chain links TRBV7-6 with TRBJ1-1; 9 nucleotides align to TRBD1. The CDR3 spans 15 residues. V lost 5 bases and J lost 4; bases outside the gene matches: 8. CDR1 SGHVS and CDR2 FNYEAQ come from the germline V gene. The CDR3 region is CASSLGQGQSTEAFF. The CDR3, as DNA: TGTGCCAGCAGCCTCGGACAGGGGCAAAGCACTGAAGCTTTCTTT.

This sequence joins TRBV13 and TRBJ2-3, with TRBD1 identical over 9 bases. The CDR3 has 17 amino acids. Germline lookup yields CDR1 PRHDT and CDR2 FYEKMQ (reference sequence). The V and J ends lost 2 bases and 5 bases, in that order; junction bases with no gene match: 11. The CDR3 loop is CASSLSEGQGQEDTQYF. Written as DNA, the CDR3 is TGTGCCAGCAGCTTATCCGAAGGACAGGGGCAGGAAGATACGCAGTATTTT.

The chain uses TRBV19 and TRBJ1-5; D uncertain. V was shortened by 0 bases and J by 1 base, with 13 bases between the two germline ends. Germline V gene sequence: CDR1 LNHDA, CDR2 SQIVND (reference sequence). CDR3 length: 17 amino acids. The CDR3 loop reads CASSIDPWTGSNQPQHF. The CDR3 bases are TGTGCCAGTAGTATAGATCCTTGGACGGGAAGCAATCAGCCCCAGCATTTT.

In DNA form, the CDR3 reads TGTGCCAGCAGCTTATTATCGGTGTCGAATGAAAAACTGTTTTTT. Translation: CASSLLSVSNEKLFF. The rearrangement links TRBV11-3 to TRBJ1-4; no reliable D call. The CDR3 consists of 15 residues. CDR1 is SGHNT and CDR2 is YENEEA in the germline V gene. V lost 2 bases and J 5 bases, leaving 12 bases between the germline ends.

V gene TRBV5-1 combines with J gene TRBJ2-1, with 8 bases fitting TRBD1. Per germline, CDR1 SGHRS and CDR2 YFSETQ. The CDR3 loop spans 15 amino acids. V lost 0 bases, J lost 5 bases, and 4 bases stayed unmatched. The DNA of the CDR3 is TGCGCCAGCAGCTTGGCTGGCAGGGGGCACAATGAGCAGTTCTTC. This codes for CASSLAGRGHNEQFF.

J is TRBJ1-1 and V is TRBV6-1, with D maybe TRBD1 (5 bases). Germline CDR1 reads MNHNS; CDR2 reads SASEGT. V was trimmed by 1 base and J by 4 bases, leaving 13 bases between them. The CDR3 spans 15 residues. CDR3 nucleotides: TGTGCCAGCAGTGAAGAAGGGGCCCAGGTCACTGAAGCTTTCTTT. Residues: CASSEEGAQVTEAFF.